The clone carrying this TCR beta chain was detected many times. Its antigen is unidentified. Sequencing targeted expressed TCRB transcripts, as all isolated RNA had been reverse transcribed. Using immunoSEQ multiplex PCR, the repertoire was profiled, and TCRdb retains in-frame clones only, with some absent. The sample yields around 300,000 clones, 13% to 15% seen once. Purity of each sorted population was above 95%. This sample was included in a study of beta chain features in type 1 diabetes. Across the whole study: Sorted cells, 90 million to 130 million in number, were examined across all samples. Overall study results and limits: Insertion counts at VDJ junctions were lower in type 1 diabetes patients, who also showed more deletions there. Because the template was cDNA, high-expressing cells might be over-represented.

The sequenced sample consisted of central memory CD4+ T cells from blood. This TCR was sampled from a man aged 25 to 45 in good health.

CDR3 DNA: TGTGCCAGGGAAATAGGGGGTGGCGATGAGCAGTTCTTC. Translating it yields CAREIGGGDEQFF. This rearrangement joins TRBV19 to TRBJ2-1; weak D call: TRBD1 (6 bases). The CDR3 totals 13 residues. The germline gives CDR1 LNHDA, CDR2 SQIVND (reference sequence). The V and J ends lost 9 bases and 8 bases respectively, with 17 bases between them.